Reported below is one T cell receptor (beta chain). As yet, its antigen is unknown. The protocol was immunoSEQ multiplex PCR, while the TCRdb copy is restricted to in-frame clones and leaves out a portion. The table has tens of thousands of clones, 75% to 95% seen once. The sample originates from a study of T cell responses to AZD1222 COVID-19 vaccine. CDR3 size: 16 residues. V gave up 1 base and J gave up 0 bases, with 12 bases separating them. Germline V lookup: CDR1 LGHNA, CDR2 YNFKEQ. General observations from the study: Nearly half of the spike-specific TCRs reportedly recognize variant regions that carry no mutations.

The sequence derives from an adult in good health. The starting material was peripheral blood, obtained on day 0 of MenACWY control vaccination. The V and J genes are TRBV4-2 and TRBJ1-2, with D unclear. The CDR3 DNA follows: TGTGCCAGCAGCCAAGTATCGGCAGAAGCTAACTATGGCTACACCTTC. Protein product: CASSQVSAEANYGYTF.